Listed below are T cell receptor beta chains from one sample, sequenced in a study of shared clonotypes between healthy human individuals. Profiled with immunoSEQ multiplex PCR; TCRdb holds only in-frame clones, not every one. Here the sample spans about 2,100,000 clones, under 95% being singletons. Material: naive CD8+ T cells from PBMCs. The receptor set was obtained from a man aged 18 to 30 in good health. Some clones in this sample may be carry-over from other donors' samples. CDR3s leave out the opening cysteine and the closing phenylalanine or tryptophan.

>TRBJ2-7|TRBV5-5|14
ASSPLPGTGALEQY
>TRBJ2-7|TRBV14|14
ASSPARIRSSYEQY
>TRBJ2-2|TRBV7-9|15
ASSTRTGIENTGELF
>TRBJ2-1|TRBV11-2|13
ASSPRLAFNNEQF
>TRBJ1-5|TRBV19|12
ASNHPQGTQPQH
>TRBJ1-2|TRBV5-1|11
ASSWAGSDGYT
>TRBJ1-1|TRBV10-3|11
AISEQTSTEAF
>TRBJ1-2|TRBV5-1|13
ASSLVTGTNYGYT
>TRBJ2-7|TRBV10-1|10
ASSNHGYEQY
>TRBJ2-1|TRBV25-1|9
ASSVWDEQF
>TRBJ2-3|TRBV11-2|10
ASSLVSDTQY
>TRBJ2-7|TRBV27|9
ASSTAYEQY
>TRBJ1-1|TRBV6-5|14
ASSYGDPRGNTEAF
>TRBJ2-2|TRBV4-1|14
ASSQGTGTASGELF
>TRBJ2-5|TRBV29-1|12
SVEERGGQETQY
>TRBJ1-1|TRBV7-9|13
ASSPRTGSIAEAF
>TRBJ2-2|TRBV27|10
ASSLGTGELF
>TRBJ2-7|TRBV11-2|14
ASSLEAEPSSYEQY
>TRBJ1-4|TRBV7-3|13
ASSPSGGAGEKLF
>TRBJ2-7|TRBV28|12
ASSSGTATYEQY
>TRBJ2-2|TRBV10-3|12
AIRVSGTTGELF
>TRBJ2-5|TRBV15|11
ATSDRAQGAQY
>TRBJ2-2|TRBV7-9|12
ASSYTRTTGELF
>TRBJ2-1|TRBV10-3|10
AISTFYNEQF
>TRBJ1-1|TRBV28|17
ASSAKFRRAGESVAEAF
>TRBJ1-2|TRBV29-1|12
SVDQAAGIDGYT
>TRBJ2-7|TRBV27|13
ASGISGTFNYEQY
>TRBJ2-7|TRBV5-1|10
ASRRESYEQY
>TRBJ1-3|TRBV11-2|11
ASSPDSGNTIY
>TRBJ2-7|TRBV27|16
ASSYQIHTGDLPNEQY
>TRBJ2-3|TRBV7-2|14
ASSFSGQGATDTQY
>TRBJ1-2|TRBV27|12
ASRRPGLNYGYT
>TRBJ2-7|TRBV21-1|17
AIRPDGQTTGTSGSGGH
>TRBJ2-3|TRBV25-1|11
ASSQGIGDTQY
>TRBJ2-2|TRBV4-1|13
ASSQIGPNTGELF
>TRBJ2-7|TRBV4-1|13
ASSLRTGGSYEQY
>TRBJ1-2|TRBV10-3|13
ATLAGASGDYGYT
>TRBJ2-7|TRBV25-1|14
ASSEYISGAYYEQY
>TRBJ1-1|TRBV11-2|10
ASSFDNTEAF
>TRBJ2-1|TRBV7-9|12
ASNNRTYPDEQF
>TRBJ2-5|TRBV28|9
ASTVQETQY
>TRBJ2-5|TRBV27|12
ASSLSLRGETQY
>TRBJ1-1|TRBV6-6|14
ASNPGQGLPDTEAF
>TRBJ2-7|TRBV5-6|14
ASSWGRGQGTYEQY
>TRBJ2-5|TRBV6-5|13
ASSVSTSDQETQY
>TRBJ2-2|TRBV21-1|13
ASSCRQGAGGELF
>TRBJ2-1|TRBV2|13
ASREGQGAVNEQF
>TRBJ2-6|TRBV28|17
ASSLDRVGPDSGANVLT
>TRBJ2-1|TRBV28|16
ASSFFPPQGASYNEQF
>TRBJ1-1|TRBV7-6|12
ASSSQGANTEAF
>TRBJ2-7|TRBV28|13
ASSTRDRGIYEQY
>TRBJ2-5|TRBV27|14
ASSFGAGGGVETQY
>TRBJ2-2|TRBV27|14
ASSLSDRVVAGELF
>TRBJ2-3|TRBV19|10
ASSLPWDTQY
>TRBJ1-1|TRBV27|12
ASSYLTGNTEAF